This TCR beta chain was retrieved from a study of blood T cell repertoires in COVID-19. The wider study: Sites across the United States, Italy and Spain contributed samples from acute and convalescent COVID-19. In each case, the material was cDNA or gDNA derived from T cells, B-cell-depleted T cells, or PBMCs.

As originally analysed: Nucleated cell number was recorded as an estimate derived from reference gene primer amplification. Generated by immunoSEQ multiplex PCR, the TCRdb table keeps only in-frame clones and is missing some. The V and J calls and clone size were taken over from that table, and D and trimming were inferred from the DNA. Of roughly 95,000 clones in the sample, roughly 86% were seen once. The CDR3 contains 14 residues. Germline lookup yields CDR1 SEHNR and CDR2 FQNEAQ (reference sequence). Trimming shortened V by 1 base and J by 4 bases, and 10 bases separated the two germline ends. This chain uses TRBV7-9 with TRBJ2-5; maybe TRBD2 (6 bases). The sequencing input was peripheral blood. The TCR comes from a man aged 45-60 years with active or convalescent COVID-19. The CDR3 sequence: CASSLGFGGETQYF. The CDR3 DNA reads as TGTGCCAGCAGCTTAGGTTTCGGGGGAGAGACCCAGTACTTC.